A selection of T cell receptor beta chains follows, all from one sample in a study of cytomegalovirus exposure and HLA in healthy donors. The table came from immunoSEQ multiplex PCR; TCRdb's copy has only in-frame clones and leaves some out. Among roughly 190,000 clones listed, 70% to 80% were seen once. Sequencing input: PBMCs. The receptors stem from a woman in her twenties or thirties in good health and CMV-seropositive. Both conserved end residues are part of each CDR3. A D gene is named only where the DNA matches it firmly. Not every row has a clone size; where given, it reads once, few, many or a size class.

j_gene: TRBJ2-7; d_gene: TRBD2; abundance: -; v_gene: TRBV4-1; CDR3aa: CASSQLAGWEQYF; CDR3nt: TGCGCCAGCAGCCAACTAGCGGGATGGGAGCAGTACTTC
j_gene: TRBJ1-2; d_gene: -; abundance: -; v_gene: TRBV11-3; CDR3aa: CASSLSLDSLNYGYTF; CDR3nt: TGTGCCAGCAGCTTAAGTTTGGACAGCCTTAACTATGGCTACACCTTC
j_gene: TRBJ1-5; d_gene: -; abundance: -; v_gene: TRBV10-3; CDR3aa: CAISEGGTHQHF; CDR3nt: TGTGCCATCAGTGAAGGGGGAACTCACCAGCATTTT
j_gene: TRBJ2-5; d_gene: TRBD1; abundance: -; v_gene: TRBV5-5; CDR3aa: CASSLLGTGGETQYF; CDR3nt: TGTGCCAGCAGCTTGCTCGGGACAGGAGGGGAGACCCAGTACTTC
j_gene: TRBJ2-1; d_gene: TRBD2; abundance: -; v_gene: TRBV7-2; CDR3aa: CASSYRLAGGGYNEQFF; CDR3nt: TGTGCCAGCAGCTACCGTTTAGCGGGAGGGGGTTACAATGAGCAGTTCTTC
j_gene: TRBJ2-2; d_gene: TRBD2; abundance: -; v_gene: TRBV28; CDR3aa: CASSKTSGRPHTGELFF; CDR3nt: TGTGCCAGCAGTAAGACTAGCGGGAGGCCTCACACCGGGGAGCTGTTTTTT
j_gene: TRBJ2-7; d_gene: -; abundance: once; v_gene: TRBV28; CDR3aa: CASSLAQAPGEQYF; CDR3nt: TGTGCCAGCAGTTTGGCACAGGCCCCTGGCGAGCAGTACTTC
j_gene: TRBJ2-3; d_gene: -; abundance: few; v_gene: TRBV19; CDR3aa: CASSTPRGTDTQYF; CDR3nt: TGTGCCAGTAGTACCCCGAGAGGAACAGATACGCAGTATTTT
j_gene: TRBJ1-1; d_gene: -; abundance: once; v_gene: TRBV28; CDR3aa: CASSLSGIRTEAFF; CDR3nt: TGTGCCAGCAGTTTATCGGGTATTAGAACTGAAGCTTTCTTT
j_gene: TRBJ2-3; d_gene: -; abundance: -; v_gene: TRBV10-3; CDR3aa: CAISETAAGADTQYF; CDR3nt: TGTGCCATCAGTGAAACAGCTGCAGGCGCAGATACGCAGTATTTT
j_gene: TRBJ2-1; d_gene: TRBD1; abundance: -; v_gene: TRBV9; CDR3aa: CASSPRQGTNNEQFF; CDR3nt: TGTGCCAGCAGCCCGCGACAGGGGACGAACAATGAGCAGTTCTTC
j_gene: TRBJ2-7; d_gene: -; abundance: -; v_gene: TRBV27; CDR3aa: CASSLREDYEQYF; CDR3nt: TGTGCCAGCAGTTTAAGGGAGGACTACGAGCAGTACTTC
j_gene: TRBJ2-7; d_gene: -; abundance: -; v_gene: TRBV7-6; CDR3aa: CASSLGGELAGDRSYEQYF; CDR3nt: TGTGCCAGCAGCTTAGGAGGGGAATTAGCGGGGGACAGGAGCTACGAGCAGTACTTC
j_gene: TRBJ1-5; d_gene: -; abundance: once; v_gene: TRBV19; CDR3aa: CASSIMGRSNQPQHF; CDR3nt: TGTGCCAGTAGTATAATGGGGAGAAGCAATCAGCCCCAGCATTTT
j_gene: TRBJ1-2; d_gene: -; abundance: -; v_gene: TRBV5-1; CDR3aa: CASSFGQYYGYTF; CDR3nt: TGCGCCAGCAGCTTCGGACAGTACTATGGCTACACCTTC
j_gene: TRBJ2-5; d_gene: -; abundance: -; v_gene: TRBV5-1; CDR3aa: CASSLGTAEETQYF; CDR3nt: TGCGCCAGCAGCTTGGGAACAGCCGAGGAGACCCAGTACTTC
j_gene: TRBJ1-2; d_gene: -; abundance: -; v_gene: TRBV18; CDR3aa: CASSPTPGTRIGYTF; CDR3nt: TGTGCCAGCTCACCTACCCCCGGGACAAGGATCGGCTACACCTTC
j_gene: TRBJ2-1; d_gene: -; abundance: -; v_gene: TRBV5-1; CDR3aa: CASSLTSFEQFF; CDR3nt: TGCGCCAGCAGCTTGACTAGTTTTGAGCAGTTCTTC
j_gene: TRBJ2-7; d_gene: TRBD2; abundance: -; v_gene: TRBV28; CDR3aa: CASSFSSGGGYEQYF; CDR3nt: TGTGCCAGCAGTTTCTCATCAGGCGGGGGTTACGAGCAGTACTTC
j_gene: TRBJ1-1; d_gene: -; abundance: -; v_gene: TRBV19; CDR3aa: CASSIGAVPEAFF; CDR3nt: TGTGCCAGTAGTATTGGGGCGGTCCCTGAAGCTTTCTTT
j_gene: TRBJ2-1; d_gene: -; abundance: -; v_gene: TRBV28; CDR3aa: CASRIGGGELRYDEQFF; CDR3nt: TGTGCCAGCAGAATAGGAGGAGGGGAGCTCCGATACGATGAGCAGTTCTTC
j_gene: TRBJ2-3; d_gene: TRBD2; abundance: -; v_gene: TRBV9; CDR3aa: CASSVDATSGGSSTDTQYF; CDR3nt: TGTGCCAGCAGCGTGGACGCAACTAGCGGGGGGTCGAGCACAGATACGCAGTATTTT
j_gene: TRBJ1-5; d_gene: TRBD1; abundance: -; v_gene: TRBV4-1; CDR3aa: CASSQGRGQGYQPQHF; CDR3nt: TGCGCCAGCAGCCAAGGTAGAGGACAGGGGTATCAGCCCCAGCATTTT
j_gene: TRBJ2-7; d_gene: -; abundance: -; v_gene: TRBV19; CDR3aa: CASSAGFDPYEQYF; CDR3nt: TGTGCCAGTAGCGCGGGTTTCGACCCCTACGAGCAGTACTTC
j_gene: TRBJ2-7; d_gene: TRBD2; abundance: few; v_gene: TRBV7-6; CDR3aa: CASSLAGGLAGSSSYEQYF; CDR3nt: TGTGCCAGCAGCTTAGCGGGGGGACTAGCGGGGTCAAGCTCCTACGAGCAGTACTTC
j_gene: TRBJ1-4; d_gene: -; abundance: few; v_gene: TRBV2; CDR3aa: CASSNPGLGDEKLFF; CDR3nt: TGTGCCAGCTCTAATCCGGGTCTTGGCGATGAAAAACTGTTTTTT
j_gene: TRBJ1-1; d_gene: -; abundance: -; v_gene: TRBV28; CDR3aa: CASKANTEAFF; CDR3nt: TGTGCCAGCAAAGCGAACACTGAAGCTTTCTTT
j_gene: TRBJ2-5; d_gene: -; abundance: -; v_gene: TRBV5-4; CDR3aa: CASSSTSYQETQYF; CDR3nt: TGTGCCAGCAGCTCCACTAGTTACCAAGAGACCCAGTACTTC
j_gene: TRBJ2-7; d_gene: -; abundance: -; v_gene: TRBV7-9; CDR3aa: CASSLLNRGEQYF; CDR3nt: TGTGCCAGCAGCTTGCTAAATCGAGGCGAGCAGTACTTC
j_gene: TRBJ1-6; d_gene: -; abundance: -; v_gene: TRBV6-1; CDR3aa: CASSENAGYHSPLHF; CDR3nt: TGTGCCAGCAGTGAAAACGCAGGCTATCATTCACCCCTCCACTTT
j_gene: TRBJ2-7; d_gene: TRBD2; abundance: -; v_gene: TRBV28; CDR3aa: CASLAGNEQYF; CDR3nt: TGTGCCAGCCTAGCGGGAAACGAGCAGTACTTC
j_gene: TRBJ1-1; d_gene: -; abundance: once; v_gene: TRBV9; CDR3aa: CASSSGGNTEAFF; CDR3nt: TGTGCCAGCAGCTCCGGGGGTAACACTGAAGCTTTCTTT
j_gene: TRBJ2-7; d_gene: TRBD1; abundance: -; v_gene: TRBV18; CDR3aa: CASSPQGAEQYF; CDR3nt: TGTGCCAGCTCTCCACAGGGGGCCGAGCAGTACTTC
j_gene: TRBJ2-5; d_gene: -; abundance: -; v_gene: TRBV6-5; CDR3aa: CASSWNTGVETQYF; CDR3nt: TGTGCCAGCAGTTGGAACACGGGGGTGGAGACCCAGTACTTC
j_gene: TRBJ1-1; d_gene: TRBD1; abundance: -; v_gene: TRBV2; CDR3aa: CARRGTGGNTEAFF; CDR3nt: TGTGCCAGGAGAGGGACAGGGGGGAACACTGAAGCTTTCTTT
j_gene: TRBJ1-3; d_gene: -; abundance: -; v_gene: TRBV11-2; CDR3aa: CASSFRSGLGNTIYF; CDR3nt: TGTGCCAGCAGCTTTCGTTCCGGGTTAGGAAACACCATATATTTT
j_gene: TRBJ2-7; d_gene: -; abundance: -; v_gene: TRBV28; CDR3aa: CASRRLAPYEQYF; CDR3nt: TGTGCCAGCAGAAGACTGGCCCCCTACGAGCAGTACTTC
j_gene: TRBJ1-2; d_gene: TRBD1; abundance: -; v_gene: TRBV19; CDR3aa: CASSGQGSCTF; CDR3nt: TGTGCCAGTAGTGGACAGGGCTCATGCACCTTC
j_gene: TRBJ2-2; d_gene: TRBD1; abundance: few; v_gene: TRBV9; CDR3aa: CASSVERTGGTGELFF; CDR3nt: TGTGCCAGCAGCGTAGAAAGGACAGGGGGGACCGGGGAGCTGTTTTTT
j_gene: TRBJ1-1; d_gene: TRBD1; abundance: once; v_gene: TRBV30; CDR3aa: CAWSARDRYAKAFF; CDR3nt: TGTGCCTGGAGTGCCCGGGACAGGTATGCTAAGGCTTTCTTT
j_gene: TRBJ1-1; d_gene: -; abundance: -; v_gene: TRBV18; CDR3aa: CASSPMDTLTEAFF; CDR3nt: TGTGCCAGCTCACCTATGGACACCCTCACTGAAGCTTTCTTT
j_gene: TRBJ2-3; d_gene: TRBD2; abundance: once; v_gene: TRBV9; CDR3aa: CASSVVSGRADTQYF; CDR3nt: TGTGCCAGCAGCGTAGTTAGCGGGAGGGCGGATACGCAGTATTTT
j_gene: TRBJ2-2; d_gene: -; abundance: -; v_gene: TRBV5-6; CDR3aa: CASSLGQKNTGELFF; CDR3nt: TGTGCCAGCAGCTTGGGACAGAAGAACACCGGGGAGCTGTTTTTT
j_gene: TRBJ2-6; d_gene: TRBD1; abundance: few; v_gene: TRBV23-1; CDR3aa: CASRHRDRVSGANVLTF; CDR3nt: TGCGCCAGCAGGCACCGGGACAGGGTCTCTGGGGCCAACGTCCTGACTTTC
j_gene: TRBJ2-3; d_gene: TRBD2; abundance: -; v_gene: TRBV2; CDR3aa: CASSEGLAGLDTQYF; CDR3nt: TGTGCCAGCAGTGAGGGACTAGCGGGACTAGATACGCAGTATTTT
j_gene: TRBJ1-2; d_gene: -; abundance: -; v_gene: TRBV6-1; CDR3aa: CASSEFVREDYTF; CDR3nt: TGTGCCAGCAGTGAATTCGTCAGGGAGGACTACACCTTC
j_gene: TRBJ2-1; d_gene: -; abundance: -; v_gene: TRBV5-1; CDR3aa: CASSGGGTDNEQFF; CDR3nt: TGCGCCAGCAGCGGCGGCGGGACCGACAATGAGCAGTTCTTC
j_gene: TRBJ2-1; d_gene: TRBD2; abundance: -; v_gene: TRBV27; CDR3aa: CASRLGFGTRVNEQFF; CDR3nt: TGTGCCAGCAGATTGGGCTTCGGGACTAGGGTTAATGAGCAGTTCTTC
j_gene: TRBJ2-7; d_gene: TRBD1; abundance: -; v_gene: TRBV6-1; CDR3aa: CASSEGQGYSYEQYF; CDR3nt: TGTGCCAGCAGTGAAGGACAGGGGTACTCCTACGAGCAGTACTTC
j_gene: TRBJ2-2; d_gene: -; abundance: -; v_gene: TRBV2; CDR3aa: CASSEIIGQPTGELFF; CDR3nt: TGTGCCAGCAGTGAAATTATAGGACAGCCCACCGGGGAGCTGTTTTTT
j_gene: TRBJ2-7; d_gene: TRBD2; abundance: -; v_gene: TRBV7-2; CDR3aa: CASSLLGLAGGPYEQYF; CDR3nt: TGTGCCAGCAGCTTACTGGGCCTAGCGGGGGGGCCGTATGAGCAGTACTTC
j_gene: TRBJ2-1; d_gene: TRBD2; abundance: -; v_gene: TRBV19; CDR3aa: CASSNPIAGGPGYEQFF; CDR3nt: TGTGCCAGTAGTAACCCCATAGCGGGAGGGCCAGGGTATGAGCAGTTCTTC
j_gene: TRBJ1-1; d_gene: -; abundance: few; v_gene: TRBV15; CDR3aa: CATRGDRLNTEAFF; CDR3nt: TGTGCCACCCGCGGAGACAGATTGAACACTGAAGCTTTCTTT
j_gene: TRBJ2-5; d_gene: -; abundance: -; v_gene: TRBV14; CDR3aa: CASSPTSFQETQYF; CDR3nt: TGTGCCAGCAGTCCGACAAGTTTTCAAGAGACCCAGTACTTC
j_gene: TRBJ2-3; d_gene: -; abundance: -; v_gene: TRBV2; CDR3aa: CASSASGVPDTQYF; CDR3nt: TGTGCCAGCAGTGCCTCAGGGGTTCCAGATACGCAGTATTTT
j_gene: TRBJ2-5; d_gene: TRBD2; abundance: once; v_gene: TRBV4-2; CDR3aa: CASSAGLGQETQYF; CDR3nt: TGTGCCAGCAGCGCCGGACTAGGCCAAGAGACCCAGTACTTC
j_gene: TRBJ2-1; d_gene: -; abundance: -; v_gene: TRBV29-1; CDR3aa: CSVRRNEQFF; CDR3nt: TGCAGCGTTCGCCGGAATGAGCAGTTCTTC
j_gene: TRBJ2-2; d_gene: -; abundance: -; v_gene: TRBV19; CDR3aa: CASMMGAGTGELFF; CDR3nt: TGTGCCAGTATGATGGGGGCTGGAACCGGGGAGCTGTTTTTT
j_gene: TRBJ2-3; d_gene: TRBD1; abundance: few; v_gene: TRBV7-2; CDR3aa: CASSLLGQGSTDTQYF; CDR3nt: TGTGCCAGCAGCTTACTGGGACAGGGCTCCACAGATACGCAGTATTTT
j_gene: TRBJ2-7; d_gene: TRBD2; abundance: -; v_gene: TRBV6-1; CDR3aa: CASSEAGGPNEQYF; CDR3nt: TGTGCCAGCAGTGAGGCGGGAGGGCCTAATGAGCAGTACTTC